This passage covers 15 T cell receptor beta chains from one sample sequenced in a study of cytomegalovirus exposure and HLA in healthy donors. The study ran its PCR with 60 Vbeta and 13 Jbeta primers. The assay was immunoSEQ multiplex PCR, and TCRdb's table has in-frame clones only and misses some. This repertoire shows about 200,000 clones, 82% found once; its top ten account for 5.5% to 7%. The sample consisted of PBMCs. These receptors all come from a woman between 50 and 59 years old in good health and CMV-seropositive.

The chain links TRBV6-1 to TRBJ1-5; 7 bases line up with TRBD1. Germline V gene data show CDR1 as MNHNS and CDR2 as SASEGT. With 5 bases clipped from V and 5 bases from J, the junction kept 3 bases outside the gene matches. This CDR3 region has 13 residues. The CDR3: CASSRQGDQPQHF. The CDR3 DNA is TGTGCCAGCAGTCGACAGGGCGATCAGCCCCAGCATTTT.

This clone was seen just once. The CDR3 coding sequence is TGTGCCAGCAGTTTAGAGGTGGAGTTTGGGCCCCAGCATTTT. It translates to CASSLEVEFGPQHF. The V and J genes are TRBV28 and TRBJ1-5, with D uncertain. Germline CDR1 reads MDHEN; CDR2 reads SYDVKM. The CDR3 has 14 residues. V was pared by 2 bases and J by 9 bases, with 14 bases between.

The gene calls are TRBV4-1 and TRBJ1-4; weak D call: TRBD1 (5 bases). Germline CDR1 is MGHRA and CDR2 is YSYEKL. The CDR3 loop spans 16 amino acids. V was clipped by 0 bases and J by 6 bases, with 14 bases between them. The CDR3 region is CASSQDQGKGYEKLFF. In DNA, the CDR3 is TGCGCCAGCAGCCAAGATCAGGGAAAGGGTTATGAAAAACTGTTTTTT.

This clone has a single count. Different DNA sequences within this sample yield the same CDR3. The chain recombines TRBV6-6 with TRBJ1-5, with D maybe TRBD1 (5 bases). Germline V gene lookup returns CDR1 MNHNY and CDR2 SVGAGI (reference sequence). V was pared by 2 bases and J by 3 bases, with 8 bases between. The CDR3 extends over 14 amino acids. DNA of the CDR3: TGTGCCAGCAGTTACGGGGGGTTCAATCAGCCCCAGCATTTT. It translates to CASSYGGFNQPQHF.

The rearrangement links TRBV7-8 to TRBJ2-5; D perhaps matches TRBD2 (6 bases). The CDR3 spans 13 residues. Germline V CDR1 and CDR2: SGHVS, FQNEAQ. Trimming cost V 1 base and J 6 bases, with 9 bases left between them. As DNA, the CDR3 is TGTGCCAGCAGCTTAGGGAGGGGAAAGACCCAGTACTTC. It specifies CASSLGRGKTQYF. Variable domain in full (rest from reference TRBV7-8 and TRBJ2-5): GAGVSQSPRYKVAKRGQDVALRCDPISGHVSLFWYQQALGQGPEFLTYFQNEAQLDKSGLPSDRFFAERPEGSVSTLKIQRTQQEDSAVYLCASSLGRGKTQYFGPGTRLLVL.

The table lists this clone with a count of one. The J gene is TRBJ2-3, the V gene TRBV29-1, with 11 bases fitting TRBD2. Trimming took 4 bases from V and 2 from J; bases not matched to a gene: 5. The CDR3 sequence is 15 residues long. The germline gives CDR1 SQVTM, CDR2 ANQGSEA. The DNA for the CDR3 is TGCAGCGTTGTGCCTAGCGGGAGGAACACAGATACGCAGTATTTT. This sequence encodes CSVVPSGRNTDTQYF.

Turning to this clone: The junction does not match germline at one end; this may be a read error. This rearrangement joins TRBV10-3 to TRBJ2-6; D might be TRBD1 (5 bases). The CDR3 runs to 16 residues. The germline V gene encodes CDR1 ENHRY and CDR2 SYGVKD. DNA of the CDR3: TGTGCCATCAGTGAGGAAACAGTCTCTGGGGCCAACGGCCTGACTTTC. This gives the protein CAISEETVSGANGLTF.

The gene calls are TRBV9 and TRBJ2-3, with TRBD1 matching 10 bases. Germline values: CDR1 SGDLS, CDR2 YYNGEE. The V and J ends lost 4 bases and 5 bases, in that order; junction bases with no gene match: 10. The CDR3 runs to 16 residues. The CDR3 protein is CASSLSGTGEVDTQYF. CDR3 in DNA: TGTGCCAGCAGCTTGTCCGGGACAGGGGAGGTAGATACGCAGTATTTT.

This chain joins TRBV5-1 and TRBJ2-1; 7 nucleotides match TRBD1. V lost 4 bases to trimming and J lost 4 bases; unmatched junction nucleotides: 2. CDR1 and CDR2 from the germline V gene are SGHRS and YFSETQ. CDR3 length: 13 residues. CDR3 DNA sequence: TGCGCCAGCAGCGGGGGACAGTACAATGAGCAGTTCTTC. It is translated as CASSGGQYNEQFF.

For this clone: Distinct nucleotide sequences in the sample also encode this CDR3. The chain has TRBV5-1 and TRBJ2-4, with TRBD1 identical over 9 bases. Germline lookup yields CDR1 SGHRS and CDR2 YFSETQ. The CDR3 length is 16 residues. The junction had 11 bases not matched to a gene; V was cut back by 3 bases and J by 7 bases. The CDR3: CASSSGPSQGANIQYF. CDR3 nucleotide sequence: TGCGCCAGCAGCTCTGGCCCCTCACAGGGGGCGAACATTCAGTACTTC.

This clone was counted between two and nine times. The chain employs TRBV7-2 and TRBJ2-5; 9 bases are a match to TRBD2. V lost 3 bases, J lost 0 bases, and 5 bases stayed unmatched. Per germline, CDR1 SGHTA and CDR2 FQGNSA. This CDR3 has 16 residues. CDR3 coding DNA: TGTGCCAGCAGCTTCCGACTAGCGGTGAACCAAGAGACCCAGTACTTC. Translating it yields CASSFRLAVNQETQYF. The full variable domain, its missing parts supplied by reference TRBV7-2 and TRBJ2-5, is GAGVSQSPSNKVTEKGKDVELRCDPISGHTALYWYRQSLGQGLEFLIYFQGNSAPDKSGLPSDRFSAERTGGSVSTLTIQRTQQEDSAVYLCASSFRLAVNQETQYFGPGTRLLVL.

This clone was seen just once. V gene TRBV4-3 combines with J gene TRBJ1-4, with D possibly being TRBD1 (5 bases). V lost 0 bases and J lost 0, with 11 bases in between. The V gene's germline CDR1 is LGHNA and CDR2 YSLEER. The length of the CDR3 is 17 residues. CDR3 sequence reads: CASSQDKGPATNEKLFF. The CDR3 DNA reads as TGCGCCAGCAGCCAAGATAAGGGGCCGGCAACTAATGAAAAACTGTTTTTT.

The genes are TRBV6-5 and TRBJ2-7; D is undetermined. CDR1 is MNHEY and CDR2 is SVGAGI in the germline V gene. The CDR3 sequence is 14 residues long. With 6 bases removed from V and 0 bases from J, the gap between germline ends came to 12 bases. The CDR3 protein is CASSPTTVSYEQYF. As DNA, the CDR3 is TGTGCCAGCAGCCCCACCACAGTCTCCTACGAGCAGTACTTC.

V gene TRBV19 combines with J gene TRBJ2-7, with TRBD2 matching over 9 bases. This CDR3 contains 13 residues. Germline V gives CDR1 LNHDA, CDR2 SQIVND (reference sequence). V was clipped by 9 bases and J by 3 bases; unmatched bases: 6. CDR3 loop: CASSKREDYEQYF. The CDR3 nucleotides read TGTGCCAGCAGCAAGCGGGAGGACTACGAGCAGTACTTC.

The rearrangement joins TRBV2 to TRBJ1-5, with D possibly TRBD1 on 5 matching bases. This CDR3 has 13 residues. Germline CDR1 reads SNHLY; CDR2 reads FYNNEI. V was cut by 6 bases and J by 5 bases, with 11 bases left in between. The CDR3 coding sequence is TGTGCCAGCAGAAAGACAGTCGATCAGCCCCAGCATTTT. Its translation: CASRKTVDQPQHF.